Shown below are 19 T cell receptor beta chains from a single sample sequenced in a study of cytomegalovirus exposure and HLA in healthy donors. In the PCR, 60 Vbeta and 13 Jbeta primers were used. Clones were sequenced by immunoSEQ multiplex PCR, and TCRdb holds only the in-frame ones, with some missing. The data hold about 130,000 clones, with roughly 80% observed a single time. The sequencing sample was made of PBMCs. The receptor set was obtained from a middle-aged man in good health and CMV-seronegative.

V and J are TRBV18 and TRBJ1-5; D unclear. Between the trimmed V and J ends, which lost 5 bases and 12 bases, there was a span of 26 bases. The CDR3 contains 16 residues. From germline, CDR1 is KGHSH and CDR2 LQKENI. The CDR3 loop reads CASSDTRVRSIAVQHF. Here the CDR3 DNA reads TGTGCCAGCTCAGACACTCGCGTCAGATCGATTGCCGTCCAGCATTTT.

V gene TRBV7-2 combines with J gene TRBJ2-1; no firm D call. There are 13 residues in the CDR3. Between the trimmed V and J ends, which lost 1 base and 6 bases, there was a span of 7 bases. The germline CDR1 and CDR2 sequences are SGHTA and FQGNSA. The CDR3 DNA sequence: TGTGCCAGCAGCTTAGTCGCGCGCAATGAGCAGTTCTTC. Translating gives CASSLVARNEQFF.

The chain joins TRBV4-1 to TRBJ2-1, with 11 bases matching TRBD2. The CDR3 runs to 15 residues. Germline CDR1 is MGHRA and CDR2 is YSYEKL. The V gene end was trimmed by 1 base and the J gene end by 9 bases; junction bases not matched to a gene: 5. In nucleotides, the CDR3 is TGCGCCAGCAGCCAAGGGCTAGCGGGAGGAGGTGAGCAGTTCTTC. Translated: CASSQGLAGGGEQFF.

The rearrangement joins TRBV27 to TRBJ2-7; the D gene is possibly TRBD1 (6 bases). This CDR3 comprises 15 residues. The ends were cut back, 5 bases at V and 1 base at J, with 15 bases in the middle. The germline gives CDR1 MNHEY, CDR2 SMNVEV (reference sequence). The CDR3 DNA sequence: TGTGCCAGCAGTGCACGGGCAGGGGCGTCCTACGAGCAGTACTTC. Residues: CASSARAGASYEQYF.

The chain employs TRBV11-2 and TRBJ2-2; 7 nucleotides align to TRBD1. This CDR3 contains 15 residues. Trimming removed 4 bases from V and 3 bases from J; junction bases left unmatched: 5. Germline V gene sequence: CDR1 SGHAT, CDR2 FQNNGV. CDR3 loop: CASSSLDRDTGELFF. The CDR3 DNA sequence: TGTGCCAGCAGCTCCCTAGACAGGGACACCGGGGAGCTGTTTTTT.

The J gene is TRBJ2-3, the V gene TRBV7-9, with TRBD2 matching over 7 bases. With V trimmed by 4 bases and J by 4 bases, 11 bases remained unmatched. This CDR3 is built from 16 residues. The V gene's germline CDR1 is SEHNR and CDR2 FQNEAQ (reference sequence). The CDR3 DNA reads as TGTGCCAGCAGCTGGCGGTTGCGGGAGCCGCCAGATACGCAGTATTTT. The encoded protein is CASSWRLREPPDTQYF.

This clone was detected only a few times. The rearrangement links TRBV6-5 to TRBJ1-6; D might be TRBD1 (6 bases). Per germline, CDR1 MNHEY and CDR2 SVGAGI. The CDR3 is 15 amino acids. The germline V and J ends were trimmed by 6 bases and 10 bases, with 19 bases remaining between them. CDR3 residues: CASRLQGYNVSPLHF. CDR3 coding DNA: TGTGCCAGCAGACTACAGGGCTATAATGTCTCACCCCTCCACTTT.

The chain has TRBV5-4 and TRBJ1-1, with 8 nucleotides matching TRBD1. Looked up from germline, CDR1 is SGHNT and CDR2 is YYREEE (reference sequence). After removal of 0 bases from V and 7 bases from J, the junction contained 5 bases not matched to a gene. There are 14 residues in the CDR3. The CDR3 DNA reads as TGTGCCAGCAGCTTGGTTGGACAGGGCGGTGAAGCTTTCTTT. Amino acid sequence: CASSLVGQGGEAFF.

This clone was detected a few times. V gene TRBV28 combines with J gene TRBJ2-3; 7 bases are a match to TRBD1. V shed 6 bases and J 2 bases; nucleotides not matched to a gene: 8. CDR1 is MDHEN and CDR2 is SYDVKM in the germline V gene. The CDR3 spans 15 residues. CDR3 DNA sequence: TGTGCCAGCAGCCATGACAGGGAGCTCACAGATACGCAGTATTTT. Translating gives CASSHDRELTDTQYF.

The chain has TRBV10-3 and TRBJ1-2; 8 bases agree with TRBD1. Germline V gives CDR1 ENHRY, CDR2 SYGVKD. This CDR3 is built from 12 residues. After removal of 6 bases from V and 6 bases from J, the junction contained 3 bases not matched to a gene. CDR3 in DNA: TGTGCCATCAGCGGACAGGGCGATGGCTACACCTTC. Translation: CAISGQGDGYTF.

The CDR3 sequence is CASSLGLAGLANVLTF. In DNA form, the CDR3 reads TGTGCCAGCAGTCTGGGACTAGCGGGCCTGGCCAACGTCCTGACTTTC. The chain has TRBV28 and TRBJ2-6; 12 bases are shared with TRBD2. Germline assignment: CDR1 MDHEN and CDR2 SYDVKM. V lost 5 bases, J lost 6 bases, and 5 bases stayed unmatched. CDR3 length: 16 amino acids.

The sample holds a few counts of this clone. The chain uses TRBV9 and TRBJ1-4; 10 positions match TRBD1. V was pared by 3 bases and J by 8 bases, with 13 bases of the junction left unmatched. This CDR3 region has 17 residues. Germline loops: CDR1 SGDLS, CDR2 YYNGEE. Written as DNA, the CDR3 is TGTGCCAGCAGCGCGGGGACAGGGGCCGACAAGGGAGAAAAACTGTTTTTT. Translation gives CASSAGTGADKGEKLFF.

V usage is TRBV2 and J usage is TRBJ2-2, with D tentatively TRBD2 (6 bases). With 4 bases removed from V and 3 bases from J, the gap between germline ends came to 15 bases. Germline lookup yields CDR1 SNHLY and CDR2 FYNNEI. The CDR3 contains 16 residues. CDR3 residues: CASSAGYGSDTGELFF. The CDR3 nucleotides read TGTGCCAGCAGTGCAGGTTACGGGAGCGACACCGGGGAGCTGTTTTTT.

This clone showed up just a few times. This chain joins TRBV2 and TRBJ2-5; the D is unclear. This CDR3 is 13 amino acids long. Trimming stripped 7 bases from V and 5 bases from J, with 14 bases between. CDR1 is SNHLY and CDR2 is FYNNEI in the germline V gene. The CDR3 nucleotides read TGTGCCAGCAATGTTTTCCCTGAGGAGACCCAGTACTTC. Encoded protein: CASNVFPEETQYF.

V usage is TRBV2 and J usage is TRBJ2-7, with D possibly matching TRBD1 (6 bases). This CDR3 spans 11 amino acids. Trimming pared 6 bases from V and 6 bases from J, leaving 9 bases between. Germline loops: CDR1 SNHLY, CDR2 FYNNEI. The CDR3 DNA is TGTGCCAGCAGAGAGGACAGCGAGCAGTACTTC. Translating it yields CASREDSEQYF.

The chain carries TRBV18 and TRBJ1-1, with D possibly being TRBD1 (5 bases). Germline CDR1 is KGHSH and CDR2 is LQKENI. V gave up 6 bases and J gave up 4 bases, with 9 bases separating them. CDR3 length equals 12 residues. The CDR3 spells CASSARATEAFF. The DNA for the CDR3 is TGTGCCAGCTCGGCCAGGGCCACTGAAGCTTTCTTT.

The chain carries TRBV6-1 and TRBJ1-2, with 7 positions matching TRBD1. Germline V gene data show CDR1 as MNHNS and CDR2 as SASEGT. CDR3 length: 13 amino acids. V dropped 8 bases and J dropped 6; count of bases not matched to a gene: 9. CDR3 loop: CASGDRAGDGYTF. The CDR3 DNA reads TGTGCCAGCGGCGACAGGGCGGGTGATGGCTACACCTTC.

This clone has just a few counts. The gene calls are TRBV18 and TRBJ2-1, with TRBD1 identical over 9 bases. Germline V gene sequence: CDR1 KGHSH, CDR2 LQKENI. V shed 3 bases and J 8 bases; nucleotides not matched to a gene: 5. The CDR3 sequence is 14 residues long. CDR3 in amino acids: CASSPATGGDEQFF. The CDR3 DNA sequence: TGTGCCAGCTCACCTGCGACAGGGGGGGATGAGCAGTTCTTC.

In its sample, this clone was seen once. This chain connects TRBV2 to TRBJ2-7; D may be TRBD2 (7 bases). The CDR3 loop spans 16 amino acids. V lost 2 bases to trimming and J lost 5 bases, with 19 bases between them. Germline loops: CDR1 SNHLY, CDR2 FYNNEI. The CDR3 reads CASSEYGGGGGDEQYF. The CDR3 DNA is TGTGCCAGCAGTGAATACGGGGGTGGGGGGGGCGACGAGCAGTACTTC.